This T cell receptor (beta chain) was captured by sequencing in a study of regulatory T cells after allogeneic stem cell transplantation (dated by TCRdb to between 2018 and 2020). With regard to the full study: Patients were divided into groups based on whether acute graft-versus-host disease developed within 100 days of stem cell transplantation. Conventional CD4+ T cells defined as CD4+CD25+/-CD127+ were also sorted and TCR-sequenced for comparison in the study. CD4+CD25+CD127- regulatory T cells were obtained from patient PBMCs by means of fluorescence-activated cell sorting. Between patients who did and did not develop acute graft-versus-host disease, the study compared the regulatory T-cell TCR repertoire following allogeneic stem cell transplantation.

This clonotype is hyperexpanded (1% or more) in terms of sample share. Its antigen is not yet known. The record has no base qualities; no much larger clone is one base away. Per the publication, the time point label means: 30 days after allogeneic hematopoietic stem cell transplantation. At 30 days after allogeneic hematopoietic stem cell transplantation, peripheral blood mononuclear cells were collected from the patients. Here is what the overall study found, with its caveats: The small patient sample size meant the findings required validation in a larger cohort. A significantly larger repertoire share was occupied by the top 10 regulatory T-cell clones in non-GvHD patients, which suggested expansion of presumably allo-specific protective clones. The regulatory T-cell TCR repertoire was less diverse and more focused in patients without graft-versus-host disease than in patients with graft-versus-host disease. No regulatory T-cell clones were found to be shared by all patients, and no significant correlation was observed between sorted cell numbers and the inverse Simpson index. Diversity of the conventional CD4+ T-cell repertoire was not significantly different between patients with graft-versus-host disease and patients without graft-versus-host disease.

TCRdb shows the sequencer as Illumina MiSeq. The SMARTer RACE cDNA Amplification kit was used to reverse transcribe the RNA, and the TCR beta CDR3 region was then amplified. RNA from sorted cells was extracted with the RNeasy Mini Kit. Illumina paired-end sequencing was used to sequence the TCR beta amplicons. The original pipeline was this. MiXCR, VDJtools and the tcR R package were used for TCR repertoire analysis. The inverse Simpson index served to quantify diversity, and clones were sorted into rare, small, medium or expanded bins based on their proportion of the repertoire. Clones were called with MiXCR by TCRdb after fastp trimmed the public reads at Q25, and only in-frame beta chains were retained. Rows with one shared CDR3 protein collapse into an entry with the most common genes and DNA. Here the V and J calls rest on TCRdb's processing, not on the authors' analysis. The table kept for this sample lists dozens of distinct CDR3 sequences.

Inclusive of the bounding cysteine and phenylalanine, the CDR3 is 12 residues long. Of all the DNA, just the CDR3 is kept, 36 bases in frame from base 1. According to the germline V gene (reference sequence), CDR1 reads MNHEY and CDR2 reads SMNVEV. Relative to germline, V is 3 bases shorter and J is 4 bases shorter, with 3 bases between their ends. The rearranged chain carries TRBV27 and TRBJ2-2, with the D segment identity uncertain. This clonotype was sampled from a human patient who had an allogeneic stem cell transplant, so the T cells may come from the graft donor. The sample was sorted CD4+ T cells from blood (whether regulatory or conventional is not recorded), taken 30 days after allogeneic stem cell transplant. The nucleotides read TGTGCCAGCAGTTTCAGCACCGGGGAGCTGTTTTTT. It specifies CASSFSTGELFF.